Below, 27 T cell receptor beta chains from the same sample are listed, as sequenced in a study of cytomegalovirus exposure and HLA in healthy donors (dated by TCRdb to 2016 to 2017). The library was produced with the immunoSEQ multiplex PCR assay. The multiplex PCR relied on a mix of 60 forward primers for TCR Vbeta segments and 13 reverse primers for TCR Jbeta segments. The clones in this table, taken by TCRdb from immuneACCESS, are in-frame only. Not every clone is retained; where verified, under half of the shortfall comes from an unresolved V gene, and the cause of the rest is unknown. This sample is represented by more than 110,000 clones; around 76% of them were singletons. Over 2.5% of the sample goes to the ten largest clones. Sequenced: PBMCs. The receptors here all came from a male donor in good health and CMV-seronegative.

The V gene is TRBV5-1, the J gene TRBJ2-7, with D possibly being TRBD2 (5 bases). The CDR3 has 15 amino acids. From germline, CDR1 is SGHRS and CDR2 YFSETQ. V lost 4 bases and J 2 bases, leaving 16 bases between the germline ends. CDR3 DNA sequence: TGCGCCAGCAGCCCTATTGGACTGCCAACCTACGAGCAGTACTTC. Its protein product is CASSPIGLPTYEQYF. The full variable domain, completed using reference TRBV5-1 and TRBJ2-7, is KAGVTQTPRYLIKTRGQQVTLSCSPISGHRSVSWYQQTPGQGLQFLFEYFSETQRNKGNFPGRFSGRQFSNSRSEMNVSTLELGDSALYLCASSPIGLPTYEQYFGPGTRLTVT.

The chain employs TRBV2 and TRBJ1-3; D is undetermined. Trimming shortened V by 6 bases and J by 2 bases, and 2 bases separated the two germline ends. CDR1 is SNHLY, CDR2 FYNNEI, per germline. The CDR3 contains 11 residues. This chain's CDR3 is CASSTGNTIYF. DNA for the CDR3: TGTGCCAGCAGCACTGGAAACACCATATATTTT.

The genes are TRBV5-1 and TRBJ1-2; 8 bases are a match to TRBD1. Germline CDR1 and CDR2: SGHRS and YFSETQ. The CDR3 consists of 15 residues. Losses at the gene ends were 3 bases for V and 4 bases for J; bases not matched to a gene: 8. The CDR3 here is CASSSNRGGSYGYTF. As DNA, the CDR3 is TGCGCCAGCAGCTCTAACAGGGGGGGCAGCTATGGCTACACCTTC. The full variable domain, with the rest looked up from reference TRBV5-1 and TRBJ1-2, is KAGVTQTPRYLIKTRGQQVTLSCSPISGHRSVSWYQQTPGQGLQFLFEYFSETQRNKGNFPGRFSGRQFSNSRSEMNVSTLELGDSALYLCASSSNRGGSYGYTFGSGTRLTVV.

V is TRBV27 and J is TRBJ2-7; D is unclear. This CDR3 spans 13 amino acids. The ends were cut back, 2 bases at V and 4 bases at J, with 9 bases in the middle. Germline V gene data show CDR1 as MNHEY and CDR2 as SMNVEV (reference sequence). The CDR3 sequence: CASSLEADYEQYF. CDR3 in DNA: TGTGCCAGCAGTTTAGAGGCAGATTACGAGCAGTACTTC.

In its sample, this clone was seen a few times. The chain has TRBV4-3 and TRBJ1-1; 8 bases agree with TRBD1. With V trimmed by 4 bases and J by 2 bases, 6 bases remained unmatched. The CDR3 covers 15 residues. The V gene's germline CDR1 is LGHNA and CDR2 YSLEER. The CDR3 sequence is CASSLLTGVNTEAFF. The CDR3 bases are TGCGCCAGCAGCCTCCTGACAGGGGTAAACACTGAAGCTTTCTTT.

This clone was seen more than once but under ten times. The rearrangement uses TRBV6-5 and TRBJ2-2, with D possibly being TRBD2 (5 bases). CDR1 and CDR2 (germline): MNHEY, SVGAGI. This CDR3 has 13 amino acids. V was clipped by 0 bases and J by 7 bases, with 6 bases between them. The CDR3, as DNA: TGTGCCAGCAGTTACTCGAGCGGCGGGGAGCTGTTTTTT. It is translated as CASSYSSGGELFF.

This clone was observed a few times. The CDR3 is CASSVAGTSGKKAEQYF. Written as DNA, the CDR3 is TGCGCCAGCAGCGTAGCCGGGACTAGCGGGAAGAAGGCCGAGCAGTACTTC. This chain connects TRBV5-1 to TRBJ2-7, with 13 positions matching TRBD2. The CDR3 loop spans 17 amino acids. The J segment lost 6 bases and the V segment lost 4 bases, leaving 13 bases of the junction unmatched. Germline-derived CDR1 and CDR2 are SGHRS and YFSETQ.

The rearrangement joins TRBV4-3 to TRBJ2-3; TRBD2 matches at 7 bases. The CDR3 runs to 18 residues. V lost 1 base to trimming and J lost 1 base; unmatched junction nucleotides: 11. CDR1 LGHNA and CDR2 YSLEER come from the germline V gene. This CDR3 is CASSQATSGGGGTDTQYF. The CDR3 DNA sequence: TGCGCCAGCAGCCAAGCCACCTCGGGCGGGGGAGGCACAGATACGCAGTATTTT.

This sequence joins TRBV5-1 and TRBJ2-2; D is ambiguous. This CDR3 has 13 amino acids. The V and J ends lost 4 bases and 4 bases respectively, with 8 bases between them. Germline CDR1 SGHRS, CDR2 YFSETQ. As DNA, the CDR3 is TGCGCCAGCAGCCCGTTTTCCACCGGGGAGCTGTTTTTT. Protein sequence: CASSPFSTGELFF.

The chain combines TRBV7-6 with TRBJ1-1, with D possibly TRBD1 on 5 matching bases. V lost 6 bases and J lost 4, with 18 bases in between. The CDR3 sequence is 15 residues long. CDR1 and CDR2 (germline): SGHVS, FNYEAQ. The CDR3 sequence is CASSSEAGGGTEAFF. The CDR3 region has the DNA TGTGCCAGCAGTTCCGAAGCCGGGGGAGGCACTGAAGCTTTCTTT.

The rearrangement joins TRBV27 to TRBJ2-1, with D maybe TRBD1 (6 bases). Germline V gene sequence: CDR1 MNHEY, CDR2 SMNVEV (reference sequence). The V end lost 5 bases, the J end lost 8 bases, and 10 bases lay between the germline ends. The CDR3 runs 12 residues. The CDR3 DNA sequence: TGTGCCAGCAGTAACAGGGTCGATGAGCAGTTCTTC. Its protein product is CASSNRVDEQFF.

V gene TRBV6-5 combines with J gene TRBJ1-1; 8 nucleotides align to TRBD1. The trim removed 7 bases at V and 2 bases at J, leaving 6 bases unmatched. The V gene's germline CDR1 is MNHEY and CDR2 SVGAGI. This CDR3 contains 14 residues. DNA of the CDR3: TGTGCCAGCATTCAGGGGGCGGGTAACACTGAAGCTTTCTTT. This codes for CASIQGAGNTEAFF.

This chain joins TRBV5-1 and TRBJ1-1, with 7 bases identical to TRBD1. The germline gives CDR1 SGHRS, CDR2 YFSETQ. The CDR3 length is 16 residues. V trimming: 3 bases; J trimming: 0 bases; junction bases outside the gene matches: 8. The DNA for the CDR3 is TGCGCCAGCAGCTCGGACAGGCGGCTCATGAACACTGAAGCTTTCTTT. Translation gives CASSSDRRLMNTEAFF.

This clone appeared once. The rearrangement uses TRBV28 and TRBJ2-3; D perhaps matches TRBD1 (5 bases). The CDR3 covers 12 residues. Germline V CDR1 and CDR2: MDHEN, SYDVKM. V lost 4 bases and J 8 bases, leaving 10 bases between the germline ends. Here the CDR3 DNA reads TGTGCCAGCAGTTGGGTTCAGGGTACGCAGTATTTT. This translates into CASSWVQGTQYF.

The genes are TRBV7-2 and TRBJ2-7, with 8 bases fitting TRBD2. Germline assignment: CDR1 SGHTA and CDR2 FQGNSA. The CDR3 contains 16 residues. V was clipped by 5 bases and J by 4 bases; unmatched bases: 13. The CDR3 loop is CASSRGRERERYEQYF. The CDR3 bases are TGTGCCAGCAGCCGGGGTAGAGAGCGGGAGAGGTACGAGCAGTACTTC.

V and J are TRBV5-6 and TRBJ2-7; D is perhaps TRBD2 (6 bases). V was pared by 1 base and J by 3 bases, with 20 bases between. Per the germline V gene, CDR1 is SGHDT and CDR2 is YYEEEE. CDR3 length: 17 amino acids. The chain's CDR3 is CASSLHRTGLIFYEQYF. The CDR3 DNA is TGTGCCAGCAGCTTGCACCGGACGGGACTTATCTTCTACGAGCAGTACTTC.

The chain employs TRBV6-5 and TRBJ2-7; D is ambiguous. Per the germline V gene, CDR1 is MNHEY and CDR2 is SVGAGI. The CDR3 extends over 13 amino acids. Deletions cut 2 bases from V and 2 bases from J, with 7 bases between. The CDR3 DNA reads TGTGCCAGCAGTTACGGCCTCACCTACGAGCAGTACTTC. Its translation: CASSYGLTYEQYF.

The CDR3 loop reads CASSFSDYGYTF. CDR3 in DNA: TGTGCCAGCAGCTTCTCGGACTATGGCTACACCTTC. This chain links TRBV7-9 with TRBJ1-2; D gene ambiguous. V dropped 3 bases and J dropped 3 bases, with 5 bases sitting between them. The CDR3 runs 12 residues. The germline V gene encodes CDR1 SEHNR and CDR2 FQNEAQ (reference sequence).

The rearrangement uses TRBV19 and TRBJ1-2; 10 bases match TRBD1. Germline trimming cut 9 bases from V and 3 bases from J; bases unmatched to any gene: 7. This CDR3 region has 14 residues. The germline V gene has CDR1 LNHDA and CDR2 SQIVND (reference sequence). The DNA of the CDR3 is TGTGCCAGCATACCGGGACAGGGGTACTATGGCTACACCTTC. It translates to CASIPGQGYYGYTF.

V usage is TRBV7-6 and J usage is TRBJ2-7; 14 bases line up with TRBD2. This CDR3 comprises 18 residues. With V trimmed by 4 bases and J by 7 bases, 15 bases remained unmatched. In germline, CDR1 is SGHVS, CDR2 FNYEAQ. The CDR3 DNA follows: TGTGCCAGCAGCTCCCCTCACCGGACTAGCGGGGGGCTGGTTGAGCAGTACTTC. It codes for CASSSPHRTSGGLVEQYF.

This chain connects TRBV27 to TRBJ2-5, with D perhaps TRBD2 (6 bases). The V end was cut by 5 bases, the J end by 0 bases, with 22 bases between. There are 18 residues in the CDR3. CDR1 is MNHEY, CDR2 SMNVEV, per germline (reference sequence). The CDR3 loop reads CASSPGLLSNPYQETQYF. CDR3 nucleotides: TGTGCCAGCAGTCCGGGACTTCTATCTAACCCCTACCAAGAGACCCAGTACTTC.

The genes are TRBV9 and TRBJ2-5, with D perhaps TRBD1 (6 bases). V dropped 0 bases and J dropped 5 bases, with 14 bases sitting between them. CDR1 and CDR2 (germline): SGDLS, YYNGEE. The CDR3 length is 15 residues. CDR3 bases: TGTGCCAGCAGCGTAGGTGGGGACATTTCTGAGACCCAGTACTTC. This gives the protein CASSVGGDISETQYF.

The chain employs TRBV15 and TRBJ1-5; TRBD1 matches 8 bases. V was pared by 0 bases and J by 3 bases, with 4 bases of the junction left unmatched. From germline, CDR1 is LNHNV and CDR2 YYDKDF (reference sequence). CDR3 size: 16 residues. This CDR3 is CATSRDWDRPNQPQHF. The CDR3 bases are TGTGCCACCAGCAGAGATTGGGACAGGCCCAATCAGCCCCAGCATTTT.

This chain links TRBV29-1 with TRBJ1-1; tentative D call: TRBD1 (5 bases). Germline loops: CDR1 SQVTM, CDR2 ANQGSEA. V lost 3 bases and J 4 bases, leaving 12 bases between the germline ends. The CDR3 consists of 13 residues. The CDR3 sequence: CSVEGGRSTEAFF. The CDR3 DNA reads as TGCAGCGTTGAGGGGGGAAGGAGCACTGAAGCTTTCTTT.

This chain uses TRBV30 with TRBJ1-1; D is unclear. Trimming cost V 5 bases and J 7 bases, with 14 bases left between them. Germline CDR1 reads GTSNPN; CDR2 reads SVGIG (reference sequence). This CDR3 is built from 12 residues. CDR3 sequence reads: CAWSDSSSEAFF. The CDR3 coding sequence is TGTGCCTGGTCGGACTCCTCGAGTGAAGCTTTCTTT. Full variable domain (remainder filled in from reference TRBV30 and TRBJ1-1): SQTIHQWPATLVQPVGSPLSLECTVEGTSNPNLYWYRQAAGRGLQLLFYSVGIGQISSEVPQNLSASRPQDRQFILSSKKLLLSDSGFYLCAWSDSSSEAFFGQGTRLTVV.

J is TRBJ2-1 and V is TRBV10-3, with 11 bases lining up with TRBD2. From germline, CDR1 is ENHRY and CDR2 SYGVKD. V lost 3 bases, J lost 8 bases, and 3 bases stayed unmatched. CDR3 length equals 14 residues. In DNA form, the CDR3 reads TGTGCCATCAGTGACCTAGCGGGAGGATATGAGCAGTTCTTC. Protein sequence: CAISDLAGGYEQFF.

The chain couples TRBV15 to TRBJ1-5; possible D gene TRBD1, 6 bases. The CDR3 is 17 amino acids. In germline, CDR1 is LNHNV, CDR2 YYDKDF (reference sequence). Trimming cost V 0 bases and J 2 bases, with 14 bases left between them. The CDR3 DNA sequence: TGTGCCACCAGCAGAGATAGGGTGGGGGCTGGCAATCAGCCCCAGCATTTT. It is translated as CATSRDRVGAGNQPQHF.